A single sample gave rise to the 3 T cell receptor beta chains below, sequenced in a study of regulatory T cells in long-lasting Graves disease. Investigators prepared the TCR beta libraries by applying iRepertoire HTBI primers and Arm-PCR of CDR3 regions. TCRdb used MiXCR to reprocess the multiplex PCR reads, holding one entry per CDR3 protein. Among hundreds of thousands of distinct CDR3 sequences, around a fifth were seen once, and the ten largest hold roughly 14%. The time point is: persistent/refractory GD, antithyroid drugs over 5 years with positive TRAb. Preparation of the TCR library used RNA extracted from PBMCs. Sequencing was performed on peripheral blood mononuclear cells (PBMCs), taken when the disease was refractory, from a patient treated with antithyroid drugs. The source is a female donor with Graves disease.

This clonotype was detected once. This chain connects TRBV20-1 to TRBJ1-1; possible D gene TRBD1, 6 bases. V lost 2 bases and J 0 bases, leaving 16 bases between the germline ends. This CDR3 has 16 amino acids. CDR1 DFQATT and CDR2 SNEGSKA come from the germline V gene (reference sequence). CDR3 sequence: CSARSRGWDMNTEAFF. CDR3 DNA: TGCAGTGCTAGAAGCAGGGGTTGGGACATGAACACTGAAGCTTTCTTT.

Ten or more counts support this clonotype. The chain couples TRBV5-5 to TRBJ1-2; the D gene is possibly TRBD1 (5 bases). Germline V CDR1 and CDR2: SGHKS, YYEKEE (reference sequence). CDR3 length: 15 residues. V lost 2 bases to trimming and J lost 3 bases, with 14 bases between them. The CDR3 region has the DNA TGTGCCAGCAGCTTAGGTGCGTCGGGGGACTATGGCTACACCTTC. Translating it yields CASSLGASGDYGYTF.

In the case of this clonotype: A read error may explain this, as a much larger clone is one base away. The rearrangement uses TRBV6-1 and TRBJ2-7, with 7 bases lining up with TRBD1. Looked up from germline, CDR1 is MNHNS and CDR2 is SASEGT. This CDR3 comprises 15 residues. The trim removed 8 bases at V and 5 bases at J, leaving 15 bases unmatched. The CDR3 sequence: CASAPLGTVIHEQYF. The CDR3 nucleotides are TGTGCCAGCGCACCGCTCGGGACAGTAATCCACGAGCAGTACTTC.